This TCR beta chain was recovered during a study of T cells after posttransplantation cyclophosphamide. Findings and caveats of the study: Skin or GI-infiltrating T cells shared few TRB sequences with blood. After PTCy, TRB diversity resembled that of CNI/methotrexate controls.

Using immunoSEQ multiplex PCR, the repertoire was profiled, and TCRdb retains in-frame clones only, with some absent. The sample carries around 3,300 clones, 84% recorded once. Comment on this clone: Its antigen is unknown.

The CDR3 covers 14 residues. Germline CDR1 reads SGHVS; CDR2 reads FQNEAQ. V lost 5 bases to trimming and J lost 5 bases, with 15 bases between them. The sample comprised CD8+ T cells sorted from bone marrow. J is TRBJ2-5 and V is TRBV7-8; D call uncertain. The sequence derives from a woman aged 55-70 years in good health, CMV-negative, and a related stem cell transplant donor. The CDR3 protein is CASSPLSAGETQYF. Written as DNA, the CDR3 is TGTGCCAGCAGCCCCTTATCGGCCGGGGAGACCCAGTACTTC.